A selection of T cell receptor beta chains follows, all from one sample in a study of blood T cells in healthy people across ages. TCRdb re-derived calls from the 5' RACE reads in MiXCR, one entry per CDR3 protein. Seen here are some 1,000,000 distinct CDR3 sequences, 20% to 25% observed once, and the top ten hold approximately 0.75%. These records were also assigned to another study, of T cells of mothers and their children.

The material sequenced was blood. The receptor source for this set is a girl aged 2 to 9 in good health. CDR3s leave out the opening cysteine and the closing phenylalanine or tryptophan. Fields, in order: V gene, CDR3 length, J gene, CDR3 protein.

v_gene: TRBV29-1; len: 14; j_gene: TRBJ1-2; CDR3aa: SAYASGDSNLYGYT
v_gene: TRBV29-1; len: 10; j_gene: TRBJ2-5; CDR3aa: SPGLVQETQY
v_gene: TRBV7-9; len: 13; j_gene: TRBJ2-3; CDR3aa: ASTHPSGDTDTQY
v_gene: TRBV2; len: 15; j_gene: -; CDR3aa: ASSLTIRGRRYNEQY
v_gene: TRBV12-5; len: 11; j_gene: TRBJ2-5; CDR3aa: ASGLSPVETQY
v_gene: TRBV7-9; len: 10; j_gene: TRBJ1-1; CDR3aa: ASSFFAPEAF
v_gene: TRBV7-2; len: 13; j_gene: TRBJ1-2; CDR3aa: ASSGAGTRLYGYT
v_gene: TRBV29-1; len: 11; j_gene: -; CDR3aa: SVPIAGGKTQY
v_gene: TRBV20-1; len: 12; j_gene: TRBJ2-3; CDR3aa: SARRRGAADTQY
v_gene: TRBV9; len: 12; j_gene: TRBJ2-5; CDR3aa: ASNEGTIQETQY
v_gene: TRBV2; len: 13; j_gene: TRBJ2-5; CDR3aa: ASIRTSGAQETQY
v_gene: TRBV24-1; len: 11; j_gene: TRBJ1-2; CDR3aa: ATSDRASYGYT
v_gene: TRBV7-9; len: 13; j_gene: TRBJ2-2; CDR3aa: ASSAVELNTGELF
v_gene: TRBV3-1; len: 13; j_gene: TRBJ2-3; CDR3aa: ASSRGTRVTDTQY
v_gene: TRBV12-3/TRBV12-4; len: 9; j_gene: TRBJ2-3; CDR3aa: ASSLTEIQY
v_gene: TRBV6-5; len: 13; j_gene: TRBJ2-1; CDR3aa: ASSYARASANEQF
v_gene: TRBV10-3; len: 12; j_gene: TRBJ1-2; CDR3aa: AVRSGGQEYGYT
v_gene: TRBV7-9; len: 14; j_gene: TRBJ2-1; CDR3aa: ASSPRLAGGYNEQF
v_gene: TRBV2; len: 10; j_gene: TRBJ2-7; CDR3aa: ASSEKQPGQY
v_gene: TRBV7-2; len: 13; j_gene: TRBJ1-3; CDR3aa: ASSRSPPGGNTIY
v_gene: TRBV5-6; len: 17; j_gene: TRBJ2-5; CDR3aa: ASSLIVAALGTPGETQY
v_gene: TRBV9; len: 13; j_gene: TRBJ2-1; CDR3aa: ASSLRGTGEHEQF
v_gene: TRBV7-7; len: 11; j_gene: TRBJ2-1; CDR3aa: ASSSDGDNEQF
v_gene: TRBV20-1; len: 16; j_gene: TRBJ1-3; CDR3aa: SARVIDRPTSSGNTIY
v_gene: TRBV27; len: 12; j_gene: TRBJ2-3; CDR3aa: ASGKSGGPSTQY
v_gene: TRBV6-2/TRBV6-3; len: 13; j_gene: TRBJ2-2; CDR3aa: ASSYGVSNTGELF
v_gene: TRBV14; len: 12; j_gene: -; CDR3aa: ASGHPGQGRRQY
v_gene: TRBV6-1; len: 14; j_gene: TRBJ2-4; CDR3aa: ASSPGLAGALYSQY
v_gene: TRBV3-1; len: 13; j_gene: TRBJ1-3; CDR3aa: ASRAGGGSGNTIY
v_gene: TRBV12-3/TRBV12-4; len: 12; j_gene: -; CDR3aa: ASSWGLAGGEQF
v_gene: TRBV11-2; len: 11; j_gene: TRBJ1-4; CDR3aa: ASSRDRDEKLF
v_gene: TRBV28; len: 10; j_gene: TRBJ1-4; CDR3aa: ASMAQREKLF
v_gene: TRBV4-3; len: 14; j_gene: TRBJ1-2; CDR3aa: ASSQDRGPLNYGYT
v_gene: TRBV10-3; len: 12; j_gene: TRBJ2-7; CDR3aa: AKKAEGGTYEQY
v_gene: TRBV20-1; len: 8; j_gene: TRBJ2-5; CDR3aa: SASPGTQY
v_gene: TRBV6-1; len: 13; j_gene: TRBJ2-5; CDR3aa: ASSQTGGLGETQY
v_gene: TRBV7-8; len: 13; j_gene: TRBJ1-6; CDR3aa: ASSLVQGGDSPLH
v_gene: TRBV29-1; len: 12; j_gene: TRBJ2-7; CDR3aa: SVYGGAPPYEQY
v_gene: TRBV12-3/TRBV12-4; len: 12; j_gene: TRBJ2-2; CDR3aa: ASSRDSITGELF
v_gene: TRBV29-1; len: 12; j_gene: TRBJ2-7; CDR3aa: SGARDSTSYEQY
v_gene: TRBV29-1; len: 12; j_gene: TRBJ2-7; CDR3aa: SVETGTSGDEQY
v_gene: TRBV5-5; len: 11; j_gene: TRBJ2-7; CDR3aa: ASSFILVGEQY
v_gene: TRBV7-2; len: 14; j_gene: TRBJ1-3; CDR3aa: ASSPIRRGAGNTIY
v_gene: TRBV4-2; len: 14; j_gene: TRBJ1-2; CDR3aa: ASSQDPTGRAYGYT
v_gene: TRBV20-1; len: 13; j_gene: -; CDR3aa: SARESTGRVYEQY
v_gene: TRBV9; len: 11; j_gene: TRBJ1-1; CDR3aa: ASSVGIETEAF
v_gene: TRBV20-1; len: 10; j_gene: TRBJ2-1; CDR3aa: SARVEGGEQF
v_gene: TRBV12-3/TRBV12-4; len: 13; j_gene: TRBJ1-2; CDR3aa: ASMSEGRGLSGYT
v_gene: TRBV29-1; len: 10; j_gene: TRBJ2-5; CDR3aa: SVEDRGQFPF
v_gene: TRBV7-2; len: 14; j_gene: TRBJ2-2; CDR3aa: ASSLSTLPRGGELF
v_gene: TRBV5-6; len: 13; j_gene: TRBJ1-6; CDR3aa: ASRERQVAGSPLH
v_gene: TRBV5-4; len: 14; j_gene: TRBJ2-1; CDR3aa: ASSRGLAEYYKEQL
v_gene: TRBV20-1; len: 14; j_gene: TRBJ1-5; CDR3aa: SATPGGLNSNQPQH